This TCR beta chain is drawn from a study of CD8 T cells in Susac syndrome (dated by TCRdb to the late 2010s). The study in broad terms: Whether CD8+ T cell activation and differentiation in Susac syndrome was antigen driven was tested using repertoire sequencing. The clonality of the CD8+ T cell repertoire was compared across approximately 11 healthy donors, about 14 Susac syndrome patients and 15 multiple sclerosis patients. Points the paper makes about the study in general: The study acknowledged that relatively few individuals were included in the TCR sequencing and HLA analysis.

Counted from cysteine to phenylalanine, this CDR3 has 16 amino acids. Only the CDR3 part of the read is kept: 48 bases, read in frame from the first base. According to the germline V gene, CDR1 reads MDHEN and CDR2 reads SYDVKM. V gives up 6 bases and J gives up 5 bases, and the segment between their germline ends measures 21 bases. Concerning this clonotype itself: Its antigen is currently not known. Nothing much larger sits one base from this clone, and base qualities are not available.

RNA was extracted using the RNeasy kit, and about 0.5 to 1 ug of the RNA was reverse transcribed with random hexamers. TCR beta CDR3 regions were amplified with the immunoSEQ multiplex PCR assay covering 54 Vbeta and 13 Jbeta segments. PCR amplification bias was corrected using a synthetic template baseline for primer optimization and computational correction. The study's processing was this. Reads were assigned to V, D and J genes according to IMGT and analyzed in immunoSEQ Analyzer, with only productive sequences retained. Clonality was computed as one minus Shannon entropy normalized by log2 of the number of productive unique sequences. For each patient and control, public and private clones were evaluated within the 100 most prevalent clones. Susac-specific clones were defined as absent from healthy and MS cohorts, 800 to 1,200 published viral clones and other ImmuneACCESS disease sequences. Clones were called with MiXCR by TCRdb after fastp trimmed the public reads at Q25, and only in-frame beta chains were retained. Identical CDR3 protein sequences are pooled into one entry, listed with their most common genes and DNA. The V and J calls here are based on TCRdb, not the publication. The sample table contains some 260,000 distinct CDR3 sequences; only one count was recorded for approximately 81% of them. The top ten constitute over 0.1% of the sample.

Peripheral blood CD8+ and CD4+ T cells from healthy donors, Susac syndrome patients and multiple sclerosis patients were profiled using high-throughput TCR beta sequencing. Multiple sclerosis controls were treatment-naive patients with stable or active relapsing-remitting disease fulfilling revised McDonald criteria. Bulk CD8+ and CD4+ T cells were purified by magnetic negative isolation, whereas CD8+ TEMRA cells were enriched by FACS. Blood was collected in EDTA tubes and processed within 24 hours, with PBMCs isolated through density gradient centrifugation. PBMCs intended for TCR sequencing were frozen in liquid nitrogen and were later thawed in a 37 degrees C water bath. The sorted or isolated CD4+, CD8+ and CD8+ TEMRA cells had a purity of 90% or higher.

The sequence joins TRBV28 to TRBJ2-3, and perhaps TRBD2 as D gene, on 5 matching bases. This sequence was found in a human donor with multiple sclerosis. Material: CD8+ T cells from PBMCs. The CDR3 region: CASRRRDPVAEDTQYF. The nucleotide sequence reads as follows: TGTGCCAGCAGGCGACGGGATCCCGTGGCGGAAGATACGCAGTATTTT.